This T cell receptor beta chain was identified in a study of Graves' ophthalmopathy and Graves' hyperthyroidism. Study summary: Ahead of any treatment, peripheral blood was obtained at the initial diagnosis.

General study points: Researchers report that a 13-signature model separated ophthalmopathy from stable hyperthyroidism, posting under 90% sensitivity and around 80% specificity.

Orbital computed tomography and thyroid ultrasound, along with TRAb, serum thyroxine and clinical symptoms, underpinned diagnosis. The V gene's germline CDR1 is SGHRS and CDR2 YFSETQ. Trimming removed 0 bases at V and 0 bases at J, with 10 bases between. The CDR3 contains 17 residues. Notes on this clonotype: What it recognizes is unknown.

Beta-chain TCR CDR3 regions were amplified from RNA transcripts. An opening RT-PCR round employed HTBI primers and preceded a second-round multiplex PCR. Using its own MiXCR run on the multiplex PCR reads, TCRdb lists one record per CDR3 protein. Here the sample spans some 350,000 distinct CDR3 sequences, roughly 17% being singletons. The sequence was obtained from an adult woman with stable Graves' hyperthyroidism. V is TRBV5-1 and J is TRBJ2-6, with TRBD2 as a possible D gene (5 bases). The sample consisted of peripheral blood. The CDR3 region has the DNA TGCGCCAGCAGCTTGGAATTGGGAGACTCTGGGGCCAACGTCCTGACTTTC. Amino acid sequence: CASSLELGDSGANVLTF.